This entry lists 8 T cell receptor beta chains sequenced from one sample in a study of blood T cell repertoires in COVID-19. Clones were read by immunoSEQ multiplex PCR, and TCRdb kept only the in-frame ones, dropping some. The table includes tens of thousands of clones, around 89% detected once. The specimen was peripheral blood. The receptors here all came from a woman older than 75 with active or convalescent COVID-19.

V gene TRBV5-1 combines with J gene TRBJ2-5; a possible D gene is TRBD1 (6 bases). Deletions cut 5 bases from V and 4 bases from J, with 15 bases between. The CDR3 covers 14 residues. The germline V gene has CDR1 SGHRS and CDR2 YFSETQ. The CDR3 is CASSLQGNSETQYF. Written as DNA, the CDR3 is TGCGCCAGCAGTTTGCAGGGGAATTCAGAGACCCAGTACTTC.

The CDR3 is CASGRGNYGYTF. The CDR3 DNA follows: TGTGCCTCAGGCAGGGGAAACTATGGCTACACCTTC. The chain recombines TRBV6-5 with TRBJ1-2; TRBD1 might be the D (6 bases). The CDR3 loop spans 12 amino acids. Germline values: CDR1 MNHEY, CDR2 SVGAGI. V lost 11 bases to trimming and J lost 2 bases, with 12 bases between them.

The chain carries TRBV30 and TRBJ1-6, with 7 bases fitting TRBD1. V gave up 2 bases and J gave up 10 bases; unmatched junction bases: 5. Per the germline V gene, CDR1 is GTSNPN and CDR2 is SVGIG (reference sequence). This CDR3 is built from 13 residues. CDR3: CAWSFQGESPLHF. CDR3 DNA sequence: TGTGCCTGGAGTTTTCAGGGGGAATCACCCCTCCACTTT.

This clone was seen more than once but under ten times. This sample also contains other DNA sequences that code for the same CDR3. The rearrangement links TRBV19 to TRBJ2-7; 7 nucleotides agree with TRBD1. From germline, CDR1 is LNHDA and CDR2 SQIVND (reference sequence). The ends lost 5 bases at V and 4 bases at J; junction bases unmatched: 2. CDR3 length: 12 residues. The CDR3, as DNA: TGTGCCAGTAGTCACAGGGGTTACGAGCAGTACTTC. Protein sequence: CASSHRGYEQYF.

The gene calls are TRBV7-2 and TRBJ1-5, with 10 bases identical to TRBD1. V was pared by 5 bases and J by 5 bases, with 3 bases of the junction left unmatched. Looked up from germline, CDR1 is SGHTA and CDR2 is FQGNSA. The CDR3 has 14 residues. CDR3 DNA sequence: TGTGCCAGCAGCCTGGGACAGGGGTATCAGCCCCAGCATTTT. Translating gives CASSLGQGYQPQHF. Variable domain in full (rest from reference TRBV7-2 and TRBJ1-5): GAGVSQSPSNKVTEKGKDVELRCDPISGHTALYWYRQSLGQGLEFLIYFQGNSAPDKSGLPSDRFSAERTGGSVSTLTIQRTQQEDSAVYLCASSLGQGYQPQHFGDGTRLSIL.

The gene calls are TRBV28 and TRBJ2-3, with D possibly matching TRBD2 (5 bases). The CDR3 contains 13 residues. V was clipped by 7 bases and J by 6 bases, with 14 bases between them. The germline V gene encodes CDR1 MDHEN and CDR2 SYDVKM. The DNA for the CDR3 is TGTGCCAGCATTACTAGTAGAAGCGATACGCAGTATTTT. It translates to CASITSRSDTQYF.

The chain links TRBV9 to TRBJ2-3; D possibly corresponds to TRBD2 (6 bases). Per the germline V gene, CDR1 is SGDLS and CDR2 is YYNGEE. The CDR3 is 16 residues long. V was pared by 1 base and J by 0 bases, with 12 bases between. The CDR3 DNA is TGTGCCAGCAGCGTAACGGGGAGCGGGAGCACAGATACGCAGTATTTT. It is translated as CASSVTGSGSTDTQYF.

The chain links TRBV30 to TRBJ1-4; D gene ambiguous. Germline lookup yields CDR1 GTSNPN and CDR2 SVGIG (reference sequence). Trimming removed 0 bases at V and 3 bases at J, with 8 bases between. This CDR3 has 14 amino acids. The CDR3: CAWSVLGSNEKLFF. The CDR3 region has the DNA TGTGCCTGGAGTGTACTAGGGTCTAATGAAAAACTGTTTTTT.